These 15 T cell receptor beta chains came from one sample sequenced in a study of cytomegalovirus exposure and HLA in healthy donors. PCR primers comprised 60 Vbeta and 13 Jbeta primers. Sequencing used immunoSEQ multiplex PCR; TCRdb keeps in-frame clones, though not all of them. The data show hundreds of thousands of clones, 76% seen once. The sequencing input was PBMCs. The origin of the receptors is a man in his late teens or twenties in good health and CMV-seronegative.

The sample holds a few counts of this clone. The rearrangement links TRBV30 to TRBJ2-7; D gene uncertain. This CDR3 spans 13 amino acids. Germline CDR1 reads GTSNPN; CDR2 reads SVGIG (reference sequence). The germline V and J ends were trimmed by 2 bases and 2 bases, with 10 bases remaining between them. CDR3 in amino acids: CAWSPGAPYEQYF. CDR3 sequence (DNA): TGTGCCTGGAGTCCCGGAGCCCCCTACGAGCAGTACTTC.

This rearrangement joins TRBV6-1 to TRBJ2-7, with D unclear. The V and J ends lost 1 base and 7 bases respectively, with 17 bases between them. Germline V gene data show CDR1 as MNHNS and CDR2 as SASEGT. CDR3 length equals 15 residues. The CDR3 protein is CASSEDPDTLREQYF. The CDR3 DNA sequence: TGTGCCAGCAGTGAAGACCCCGACACTCTCCGGGAGCAGTACTTC.

J is TRBJ1-2 and V is TRBV28, with TRBD1 as a possible D gene (5 bases). The V end lost 3 bases, the J end lost 4 bases, and 9 bases lay between the germline ends. The germline CDR1 and CDR2 sequences are MDHEN and SYDVKM. This CDR3 is 13 amino acids long. In DNA form, the CDR3 reads TGTGCCAGCAGTTTCAGGGCTGGCTATGGCTACACCTTC. Its translation is CASSFRAGYGYTF.

The chain couples TRBV27 to TRBJ1-1; TRBD1 aligns across 7 bases. The CDR3 contains 14 residues. The ends lost 7 bases at V and 3 bases at J; junction bases unmatched: 8. Germline loops: CDR1 MNHEY, CDR2 SMNVEV (reference sequence). CDR3: CASTRQGWDTEAFF. As DNA, the CDR3 is TGTGCCAGCACTAGACAGGGCTGGGACACTGAAGCTTTCTTT.

This clone appeared once. The CDR3 region has the DNA TGTGCCAGCAGCTTAGGGCTCGGCGGGATCGGGGGTGAGCAGTTCTTC. This encodes CASSLGLGGIGGEQFF. The chain has TRBV7-2 and TRBJ2-1; possible D gene TRBD2, 6 bases. CDR1 and CDR2 (germline): SGHTA, FQGNSA. There are 16 residues in the CDR3. With 1 base removed from V and 9 bases from J, the gap between germline ends came to 19 bases.

The rearrangement uses TRBV4-1 and TRBJ2-1; D may be TRBD2 (5 bases). The CDR3 loop spans 15 amino acids. Germline CDR1 reads MGHRA; CDR2 reads YSYEKL. V shed 3 bases and J shed 8 bases, with 17 bases lying between them. The CDR3 loop reads CASSHGVRPTDEQFF. The CDR3, as DNA: TGCGCCAGCAGCCACGGGGTAAGACCCACAGATGAGCAGTTCTTC.

The chain has TRBV5-1 and TRBJ2-2, with a possible D match to TRBD2 (6 bases). The CDR3 consists of 15 residues. The V gene's germline CDR1 is SGHRS and CDR2 YFSETQ. V dropped 3 bases and J dropped 4 bases, with 13 bases sitting between them. The CDR3 sequence: CASSWVGGPTGELFF. The CDR3 DNA reads as TGCGCCAGCAGCTGGGTAGGAGGGCCCACCGGGGAGCTGTTTTTT.

The V and J genes are TRBV28 and TRBJ1-5; D gene uncertain. CDR3 length equals 13 residues. V lost 2 bases and J 10 bases, leaving 12 bases between the germline ends. Germline CDR1 is MDHEN and CDR2 is SYDVKM. CDR3 loop: CASSLPDISPQHF. DNA for the CDR3: TGTGCCAGCAGTTTACCCGACATTTCTCCCCAGCATTTT.

This chain joins TRBV7-8 and TRBJ1-1; 9 bases match TRBD1. CDR1 is SGHVS and CDR2 is FQNEAQ in the germline V gene. The CDR3 runs to 14 residues. The J segment lost 8 bases and the V segment lost 4 bases, leaving 8 bases of the junction unmatched. The CDR3 is CASSSQGASREAFF. The CDR3 DNA is TGTGCCAGCAGCTCACAGGGGGCAAGTCGGGAAGCTTTCTTT.

The V and J genes are TRBV7-8 and TRBJ1-5; no clear D gene. Trimming took 2 bases from V and 5 from J, leaving 7 bases between them. This CDR3 is 13 amino acids long. Germline V gene data show CDR1 as SGHVS and CDR2 as FQNEAQ. The CDR3 is CASSLSRDQPQHF. Written as DNA, the CDR3 is TGTGCCAGCAGCTTATCCCGGGATCAGCCCCAGCATTTT.

The chain combines TRBV10-1 with TRBJ2-3; TRBD2 aligns across 9 bases. Losses at the gene ends were 4 bases for V and 7 bases for J; bases not matched to a gene: 18. Looked up from germline, CDR1 is WNHNN and CDR2 is SYGVQD (reference sequence). The CDR3 is 18 amino acids. The CDR3 DNA reads TGCGCCAGCAGTGGCAGGGACCTCTCGCGGGAGGGCTCCTATACGCAGTATTTT. Protein sequence: CASSGRDLSREGSYTQYF.

The J gene is TRBJ1-6, the V gene TRBV6-1; tentatively, D is TRBD1 (5 bases). This CDR3 has 14 amino acids. The ends were cut back, 11 bases at V and 8 bases at J, with 19 bases in the middle. Germline CDR1 is MNHNS and CDR2 is SASEGT. The CDR3 region has the DNA TGTGCCTCCCATTCCGCCGGGGGGGATTCACCCCTCCACTTT. Its protein is CASHSAGGDSPLHF.

The J gene is TRBJ2-3, the V gene TRBV19; D remains ambiguous. CDR1 and CDR2 from the germline V gene are LNHDA and SQIVND (reference sequence). The CDR3 contains 15 residues. The V end was cut by 3 bases, the J end by 2 bases, with 12 bases between. DNA of the CDR3: TGTGCCAGTAGTATTGCCGCAGGATTCACAGATACGCAGTATTTT. Its protein product is CASSIAAGFTDTQYF.

The chain has TRBV7-9 and TRBJ1-2, with 8 bases lining up with TRBD1. Germline V gene sequence: CDR1 SEHNR, CDR2 FQNEAQ (reference sequence). The ends lost 2 bases at V and 6 bases at J; junction bases unmatched: 8. The CDR3 has 15 amino acids. CDR3 loop: CASSLLGQGVDGYTF. CDR3 coding DNA: TGTGCCAGCAGCTTATTAGGACAGGGAGTGGATGGCTACACCTTC.

The chain recombines TRBV7-8 with TRBJ1-3; tentative D call: TRBD1 (5 bases). V shed 5 bases and J shed 4 bases, with 12 bases lying between them. The length of the CDR3 is 14 residues. Germline loops: CDR1 SGHVS, CDR2 FQNEAQ. The CDR3 DNA reads TGTGCCAGCAGCCCTAGGGGTTCCGGAAACACCATATATTTT. Amino acid sequence: CASSPRGSGNTIYF.